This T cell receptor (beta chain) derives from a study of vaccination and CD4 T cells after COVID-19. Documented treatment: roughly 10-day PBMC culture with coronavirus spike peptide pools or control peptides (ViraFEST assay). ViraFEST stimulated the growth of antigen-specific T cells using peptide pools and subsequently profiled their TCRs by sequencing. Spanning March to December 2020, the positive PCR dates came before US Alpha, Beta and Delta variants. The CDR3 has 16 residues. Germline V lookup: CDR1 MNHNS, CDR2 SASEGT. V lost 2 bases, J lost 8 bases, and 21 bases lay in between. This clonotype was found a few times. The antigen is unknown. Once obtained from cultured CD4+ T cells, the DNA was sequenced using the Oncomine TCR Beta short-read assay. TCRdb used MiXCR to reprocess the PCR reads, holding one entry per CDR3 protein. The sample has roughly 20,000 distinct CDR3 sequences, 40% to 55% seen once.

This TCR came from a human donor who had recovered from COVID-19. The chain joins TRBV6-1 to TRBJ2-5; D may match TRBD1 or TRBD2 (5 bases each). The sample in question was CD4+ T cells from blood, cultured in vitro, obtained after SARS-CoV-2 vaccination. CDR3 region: CASSESAGTSGPTQYF. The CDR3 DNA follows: TGTGCCAGCAGTGAATCCGCAGGGACCTCGGGCCCTACCCAGTACTTC.